This TCR beta chain was identified in a study of T cell changes during pregnancy in multiple sclerosis. Clones were read by immunoSEQ multiplex PCR, and TCRdb kept only the in-frame ones, dropping some. Among 52,000 or so clones listed, around 90% were seen once. Germline V gene data show CDR1 as LNHDA and CDR2 as SQIVND (reference sequence). The CDR3 is 14 amino acids. The ends lost 10 bases at V and 4 bases at J; junction bases unmatched: 6. Sequenced here: CD4+ T cells from peripheral blood mononuclear cells, sampled in the second trimester of pregnancy. This chain uses TRBV19 with TRBJ2-2; 10 nucleotides match TRBD1. The receptor was derived from a female donor with multiple sclerosis, enrolled in a pregnancy study. CDR3 loop: CAIGQGVLTGELFF. Here the CDR3 DNA reads TGTGCCATAGGACAGGGGGTCCTCACCGGGGAGCTGTTTTTT.